This record concerns one TCR beta chain sequence. Its antigen is still unknown. CDR3 regions of TCR beta were amplified from RNA transcripts. A first-round RT-PCR used HTBI primers, followed by a second-round multiplex PCR. TCRdb itself ran the multiplex PCR reads through MiXCR, one entry per CDR3 protein. The top ten clones hold over 2.5% of a sample with around 660,000 distinct CDR3 sequences, about 40% of them seen once. Trimming pared 3 bases from V and 4 bases from J, leaving 16 bases between. Germline CDR1 reads MGHDK; CDR2 reads SYGVNS. The CDR3 has 15 amino acids. This entry comes from a study of Graves' ophthalmopathy and Graves' hyperthyroidism. Study-level points and caveats: At around 65% sensitivity and approximately 72% specificity, the model predicted progression of the ophthalmopathy.

The sample consisted of peripheral blood. The clonotype was recovered from an adult man with Graves' ophthalmopathy. The chain combines TRBV25-1 with TRBJ2-7; D is possibly TRBD1 (5 bases). CDR3 loop: CASSDPDSVYYEQYF. CDR3 nucleotide sequence: TGTGCCAGCAGTGACCCCGACAGCGTCTATTACGAGCAGTACTTC.